The clone carrying this T cell receptor (beta chain) was detected many times. Its antigen is as yet unknown. The TCR library was built from RNA with a 3' RACE protocol and unique molecular identifiers. TCRdb redid the calling of the 3' RACE reads with MiXCR, one entry per CDR3 protein. The sample shows over 35,000 distinct CDR3 sequences, just over 6.5% of them seen only once. The germline V gene encodes CDR1 MNHEY and CDR2 SMNVEV (reference sequence). This CDR3 region has 13 residues. V lost 3 bases, J lost 4 bases, and 9 bases lay in between. The source of the sample is a study of HIV-infected children after antiretroviral therapy interruption. About the study: Interruption group median age roughly 10 years; continuous group roughly 8 years. Study-wide points: Sorted CD45RA+ naive cells might include minor non-naive CD45RA+ cells. Naive CD4+ Gini coefficient rose by interruption end, suggesting clonal expansion. Naive CD4+ sequences overlapped less between time points once interruption began.

Indicated treatment: PENTA 11 planned treatment interruption arm or continuous ART arm. This receptor was taken from a pool of human donors with HIV. The chain couples TRBV27 to TRBJ1-2; D unresolved. Sequencing used CD45RA+ CD4+ T cells from PBMCs, pooled from several time points, obtained from a donor given antiretroviral therapy, either interrupted or continuous. Described subset: naive CD4+ CD45RA+ CD45RO- T cells. The DNA of the CDR3 is TGTGCCAGCAGTTTCGGGGTTACCTATGGCTACACCTTC. Protein product: CASSFGVTYGYTF.